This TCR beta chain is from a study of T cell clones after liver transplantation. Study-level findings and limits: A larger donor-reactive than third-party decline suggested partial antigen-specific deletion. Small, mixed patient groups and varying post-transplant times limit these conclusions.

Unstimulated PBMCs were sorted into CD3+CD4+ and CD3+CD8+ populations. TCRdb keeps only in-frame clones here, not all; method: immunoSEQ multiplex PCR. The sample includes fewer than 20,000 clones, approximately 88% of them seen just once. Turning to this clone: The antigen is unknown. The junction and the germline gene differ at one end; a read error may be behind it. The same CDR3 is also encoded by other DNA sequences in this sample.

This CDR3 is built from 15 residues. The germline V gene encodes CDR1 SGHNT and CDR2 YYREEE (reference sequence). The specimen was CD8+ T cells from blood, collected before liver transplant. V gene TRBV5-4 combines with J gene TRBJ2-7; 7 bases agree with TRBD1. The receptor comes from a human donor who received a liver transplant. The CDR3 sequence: CASSFSRQGDYEQYF. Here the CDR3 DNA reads TGTGCCAGCAGCTTCAGTCGACAGGGTGACTACGAGCAGTATTTC. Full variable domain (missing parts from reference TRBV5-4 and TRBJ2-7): ETGVTQSPTHLIKTRGQQVTLRCSSQSGHNTVSWYQQALGQGPQFIFQYYREEENGRGNFPPRFSGLQFPNYSSELNVNALELDDSALYLCASSFSRQGDYEQYFGPGTRLTVT.